Sequencing of this T cell receptor (beta chain) was carried out in a study of cytomegalovirus exposure and HLA in healthy donors. Whole-study findings and limits: Common viral pathogens seemed, in a later analysis, to connect with several of the most significant clusters. DRB1 had the most TCR associations and HLA-C the fewest, a later analysis found, with rates varying by HLA locus. Per published reports, the classifier diagnosed cytomegalovirus status with high specificity and sensitivity. A later analysis, which compared TCR beta chains of equal frequency, found the HLA-associated ones more clonally expanded.

Note on this clone: Its antigen remains unidentified.

Germline V gene data show CDR1 as MNHEY and CDR2 as SMNVEV (reference sequence). The CDR3 loop spans 15 amino acids. Germline trimming cut 5 bases from V and 5 bases from J; bases unmatched to any gene: 9. Vbeta (60) and Jbeta (13) primers were used in the PCR. Here immunoSEQ multiplex PCR was the method, and the copy in TCRdb shows in-frame clones only, minus some. Altogether around 150,000 clones are present, 60% to 85% being singletons, with the ten largest covering under 1.5%. This chain joins TRBV27 and TRBJ1-5, with 7 positions matching TRBD1. This TCR was sampled from a woman aged 25 to 39 in good health and CMV-seronegative. The source material was PBMCs. The CDR3 DNA follows: TGTGCCAGCAGTCCGGGACAGCTTTACGATCAGCCCCAGCATTTT. This codes for CASSPGQLYDQPQHF.